This section outlines one TCR beta chain sequence together with its context. This clone was recorded once. Its antigen remains undetermined. Per-base quality was not reported, and no clone a single base away is much larger than it. Genomic DNA was extracted from sorted cells for sequencing of the TCRbeta CDR3 region. The immunoSEQ Assay was used to sequence the TCRbeta CDR3 regions. TCRdb's version of the immuneACCESS table is confined to in-frame rearrangements and falls short of the full clone set. An unresolved V gene accounts for under half of the shortfall where checked; the remainder is of unknown origin. The sample table records approximately 26,000 clones; about 80% of these occur just once. Over 8.5% of the sample is in the top ten clones. The data were taken from a study of OX40 agonist ivuxolimab in advanced cancers. Background on the whole study: Ivuxolimab, which targeted the costimulatory receptor OX40 (CD134), was an agonistic, fully human IgG2 monoclonal antibody. Intravenous ivuxolimab was administered to patients every 2 weeks at six dose levels: 0.01, 0.1, 0.3, 1.5, 3 and 10 mg/kg. Of the approximately 50 dose-escalation patients, hepatocellular carcinoma was present in roughly 19, melanoma in around 15, renal cell carcinoma in 9 and head and neck cancer in 9. A male proportion of around 81% and a mean age of approximately 55 years, ranging from roughly 23 to 80, were recorded for the dose-escalation cohort. Patients were allowed to have had prior anti-PD-1, anti-PD-L1 or anti-CTLA-4 therapy, and 40% of the dose-escalation patients had previously received checkpoint inhibitors. Partial responses occurred in three dose-escalation patients: two with cutaneous melanoma and one with hepatocellular carcinoma. The purpose of peripheral TCRbeta sequencing was to test whether ivuxolimab changed TCR sequence diversity and led to clonal T-cell expansion. The monotherapy dose-escalation portion (N ≈ 50 patients) of the phase I ivuxolimab trial is reported in the paper.

Points the paper makes about the study in general: In partial responders in the 0.1-3.0 mg/kg groups, normalized peripheral clonal expansion was found to be among the lowest, especially among CD8+ T cells. After ivuxolimab, CD8+ T cells had more expanded clones than CD4+ T cells on average. At doses of 0.1 to 3.0 mg/kg, clonal expansion of both CD4+ and CD8+ blood T cells was observed from baseline to week 6. The antigen specificity of the clonally expanded peripheral T cells was not determined. Low levels of normalized T-cell clonal expansion were also seen in some patients who did not respond.

Patients with autoimmune disease history or receiving systemic immunosuppression were excluded from the trial. In every dose cohort, peripheral blood was drawn for TCR sequencing at baseline, cycle 4 day 1, and cycle 7 day 1. The samples were drawn from a first-in-human, open-label, multicenter phase I dose-escalation trial of ivuxolimab. The trial enrolled adults with locally advanced or metastatic head and neck squamous cell, hepatocellular, melanoma or renal cell carcinoma. CD4+ and CD8+ T cells were sorted separately from peripheral blood before TCR sequencing. The cysteine opens and the phenylalanine closes a CDR3 of 17 amino acids. Only the CDR3 DNA is retained, 51 bases long and in frame from the first base. V is clipped by 4 bases and J by 2 bases, and the sequence between their germline boundaries is 18 bases long. Looking up the germline V gene yields CDR1 SGHTS and CDR2 YDEGEE.

The sample here was CD4+ or CD8+ T cells sorted from blood, taken in a trial of the OX40 agonist ivuxolimab. This sequence was found in an adult with an advanced solid tumor such as melanoma, head and neck, liver or kidney cancer. The rearranged segments are TRBV5-8 and TRBJ1-4; TRBD1 is possibly the D segment (5 matching bases). In nucleotide form, the sequence is TGTGCCAGCAGCCCGCGCGGGGAAGGGGCGACTAATGAAAAACTGTTTTTT. It translates as CASSPRGEGATNEKLFF.